The source of this T cell receptor beta chain is a study of blood T cell repertoires in COVID-19 (TCRdb year 2020). In terms of the full investigation: The collaborator samples originated in the United States, Italy and Spain and spanned the acute and convalescent phases of COVID-19. The prospective study material was composed of cDNA or gDNA derived from T cells, B-cell-depleted T cells, or PBMCs. Deeply sampled blood TCRbeta repertoires from subjects exposed to, actively infected with, or recovered from COVID-19 were included in the dataset. The repertoires were released in a freely available public database meant as a resource for research on the immune response to SARS-CoV-2. Samples came from the ongoing ImmuneRACE study (first 160 participants) plus 1,254 subjects from 6 global collaborators. Sample metadata almost always included a de-identified subject ID, COVID-19 status, age in years and sex. Where available, HLA class I and class II types were obtained from metadata supplied by the sample provider rather than from assay-based typing.

Samples from volunteer blood donors who had recovered from COVID-19 were contributed by a second Seattle source. Whole blood was collected in K2EDTA tubes by collaborating institutions according to the institutions' own protocols. For TCRbeta analysis, collaborators shipped samples as frozen whole blood, isolated PBMCs, or DNA extracted from either of those sample types. Study-wide findings and limitations: The quantity of clinical and demographic metadata differed by source and by participant and was supplied without curation.

TCRbeta CDR3 regions were amplified from genomic DNA by means of the immunoSEQ Assay, a bias-controlled multiplex PCR. The paper's data handling went like this. Nucleated cell counts per sample were estimated from amplification of reference gene primers within the assay. To quantify the absolute abundance of each unique TCRbeta CDR3 rearrangement, sequence reads were collapsed and filtered. For each sample, productive Simpson clonality was calculated as the square root of Simpson's diversity index over productive rearrangements. TCRdb mirrors the immuneACCESS table, restricted to in-frame sequences. Some clones are absent from its copies; in checked studies, under half trace to an unresolved V gene, and the reason for the others is unknown. Clonal size and the V and J genes are those of that table, whereas D and trimming came from the DNA. The sample records a few hundred thousand clones, 89% of which are singletons. The ten largest clones represent 0.94% of the sample.

For this clone: Its target antigen remains unknown. No base-level quality is on record; no much larger clone is a single base apart.

The sample was peripheral blood. This sequence was found in a woman aged 35 to 49 who had recovered from COVID-19.

Here is the DNA: TGTGCCACCAACGAGGGAACTAACAATGAGCAGTTCTTC. Its protein product is CATNEGTNNEQFF. The chain is encoded by TRBV24-1 joined to TRBJ2-1; 5 matching bases give a weak D call of TRBD2. The CDR3 numbers 13 residues from cysteine through phenylalanine. The kept DNA is CDR3 alone, 39 bases in frame from the first base. Trimming removed 8 bases from V and 5 bases from J, leaving 12 bases between the germline ends. Taken from the germline V gene, the CDR1 and CDR2 loops are KGHDR and SFDVKD.